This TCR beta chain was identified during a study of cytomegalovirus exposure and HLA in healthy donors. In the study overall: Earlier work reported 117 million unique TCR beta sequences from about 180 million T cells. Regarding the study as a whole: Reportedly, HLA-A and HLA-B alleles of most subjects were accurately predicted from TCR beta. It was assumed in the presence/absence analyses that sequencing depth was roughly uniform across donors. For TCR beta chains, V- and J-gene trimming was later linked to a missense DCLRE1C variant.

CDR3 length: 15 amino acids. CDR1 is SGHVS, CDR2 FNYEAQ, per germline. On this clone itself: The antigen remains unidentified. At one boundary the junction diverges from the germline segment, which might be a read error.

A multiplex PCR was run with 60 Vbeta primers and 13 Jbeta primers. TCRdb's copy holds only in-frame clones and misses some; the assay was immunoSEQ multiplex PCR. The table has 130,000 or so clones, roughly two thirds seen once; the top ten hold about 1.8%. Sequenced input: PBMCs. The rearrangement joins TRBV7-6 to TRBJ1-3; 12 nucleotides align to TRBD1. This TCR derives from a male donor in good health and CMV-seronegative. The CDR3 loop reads CVSSSGQGAGNTIYF. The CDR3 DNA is TGTGTCAGCAGCTCGGGACAGGGGGCGGGAAACACCATATATTTT.